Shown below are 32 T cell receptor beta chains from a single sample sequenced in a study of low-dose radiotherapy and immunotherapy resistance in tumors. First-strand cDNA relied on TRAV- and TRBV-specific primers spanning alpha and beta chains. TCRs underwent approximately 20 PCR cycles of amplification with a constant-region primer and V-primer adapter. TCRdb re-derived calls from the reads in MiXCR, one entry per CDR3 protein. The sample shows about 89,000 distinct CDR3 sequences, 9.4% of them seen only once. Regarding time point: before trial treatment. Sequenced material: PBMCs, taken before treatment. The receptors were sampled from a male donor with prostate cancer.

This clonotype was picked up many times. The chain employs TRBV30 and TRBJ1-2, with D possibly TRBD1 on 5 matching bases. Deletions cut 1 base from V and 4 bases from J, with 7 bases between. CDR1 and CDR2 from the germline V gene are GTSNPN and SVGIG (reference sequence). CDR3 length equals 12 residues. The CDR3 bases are TGTGCCTGGAGTGCGGGACCCTATGGCTACACCTTC. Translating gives CAWSAGPYGYTF.

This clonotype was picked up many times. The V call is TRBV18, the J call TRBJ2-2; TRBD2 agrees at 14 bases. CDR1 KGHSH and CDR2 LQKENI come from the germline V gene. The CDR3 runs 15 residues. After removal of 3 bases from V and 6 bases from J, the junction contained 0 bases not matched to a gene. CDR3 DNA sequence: TGTGCCAGCTCACCGGGACTAGCGGGAGCCGGGGAGCTGTTTTTT. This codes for CASSPGLAGAGELFF.

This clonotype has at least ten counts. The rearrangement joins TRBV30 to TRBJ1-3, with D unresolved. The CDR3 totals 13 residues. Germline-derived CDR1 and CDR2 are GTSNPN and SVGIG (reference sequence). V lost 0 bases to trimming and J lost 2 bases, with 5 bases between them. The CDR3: CAWSVTTGNTIYF. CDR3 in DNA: TGTGCCTGGAGTGTAACGACTGGAAACACCATATATTTT. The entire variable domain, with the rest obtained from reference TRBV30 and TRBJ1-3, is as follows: SQTIHQWPATLVQPVGSPLSLECTVEGTSNPNLYWYRQAAGRGLQLLFYSVGIGQISSEVPQNLSASRPQDRQFILSSKKLLLSDSGFYLCAWSVTTGNTIYFGEGSWLTVV.

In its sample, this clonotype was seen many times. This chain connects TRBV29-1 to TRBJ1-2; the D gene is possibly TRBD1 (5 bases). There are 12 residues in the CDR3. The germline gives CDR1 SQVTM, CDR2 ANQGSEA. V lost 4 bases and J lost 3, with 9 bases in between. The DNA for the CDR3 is TGCAGCGTTGGGGACCGCTACTATGGCTACACCTTC. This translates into CSVGDRYYGYTF. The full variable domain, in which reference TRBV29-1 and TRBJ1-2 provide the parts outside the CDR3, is SAVISQKPSRDICQRGTSLTIQCQVDSQVTMMFWYRQQPGQSLTLIATANQGSEATYESGFVIDKFPISRPNLTFSTLTVSNMSPEDSSIYLCSVGDRYYGYTFGSGTRLTVV.

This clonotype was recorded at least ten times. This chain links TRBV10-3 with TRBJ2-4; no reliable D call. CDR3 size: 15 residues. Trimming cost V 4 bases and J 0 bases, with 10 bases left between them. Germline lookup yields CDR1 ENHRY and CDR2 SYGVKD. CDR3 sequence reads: CAISGSPVAKNIQYF. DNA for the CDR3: TGTGCCATCAGTGGGTCCCCGGTAGCCAAAAACATTCAGTACTTC.

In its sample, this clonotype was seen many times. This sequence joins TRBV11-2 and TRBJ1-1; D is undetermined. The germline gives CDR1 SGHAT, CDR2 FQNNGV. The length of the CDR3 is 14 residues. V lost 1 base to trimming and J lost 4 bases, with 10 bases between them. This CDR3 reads CASSLAMLGTEAFF. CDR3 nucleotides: TGTGCCAGCAGCTTAGCGATGCTTGGCACTGAAGCTTTCTTT.

For the CDR3, the DNA is TGTGCCAGTAGGACAGGGTCCGCCGGGGAGCTGTTTTTT. Amino acids: CASRTGSAGELFF. This rearrangement joins TRBV19 to TRBJ2-2; 7 positions match TRBD1. CDR1 is LNHDA, CDR2 SQIVND, per germline (reference sequence). The CDR3 is 13 amino acids. J lost 6 bases, V lost 6 bases, and 4 bases had no gene match.

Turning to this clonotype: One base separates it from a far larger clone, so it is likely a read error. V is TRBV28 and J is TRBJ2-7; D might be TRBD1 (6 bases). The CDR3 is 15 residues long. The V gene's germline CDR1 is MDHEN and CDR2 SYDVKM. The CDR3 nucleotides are TGTACCAGCAGTTACAGGTCAGGGGCTCTCTACGAGCAGTACTTC. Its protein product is CTSSYRSGALYEQYF.

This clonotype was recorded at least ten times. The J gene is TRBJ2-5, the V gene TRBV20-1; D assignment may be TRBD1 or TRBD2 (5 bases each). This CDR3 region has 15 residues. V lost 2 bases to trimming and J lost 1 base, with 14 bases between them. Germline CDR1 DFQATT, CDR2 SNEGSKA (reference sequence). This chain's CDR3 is CSARNGGEAQETQYF. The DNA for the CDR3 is TGCAGTGCTAGAAATGGGGGAGAAGCCCAAGAGACCCAGTACTTC.

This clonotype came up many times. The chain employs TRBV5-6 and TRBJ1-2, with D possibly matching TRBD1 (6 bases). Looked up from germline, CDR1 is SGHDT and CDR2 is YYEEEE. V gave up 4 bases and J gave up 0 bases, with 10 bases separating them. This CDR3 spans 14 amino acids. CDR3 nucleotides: TGTGCCAGCAGCCCGACAGGACCTAACTATGGCTACACCTTC. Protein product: CASSPTGPNYGYTF.

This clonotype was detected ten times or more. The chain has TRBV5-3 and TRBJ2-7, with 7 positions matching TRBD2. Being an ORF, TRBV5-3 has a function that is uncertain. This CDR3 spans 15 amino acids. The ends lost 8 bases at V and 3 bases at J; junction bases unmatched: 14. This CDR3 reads CASAVLSGNYYEQYF. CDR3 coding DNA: TGTGCCAGCGCTGTTTTGAGCGGGAATTACTACGAGCAGTACTTC.

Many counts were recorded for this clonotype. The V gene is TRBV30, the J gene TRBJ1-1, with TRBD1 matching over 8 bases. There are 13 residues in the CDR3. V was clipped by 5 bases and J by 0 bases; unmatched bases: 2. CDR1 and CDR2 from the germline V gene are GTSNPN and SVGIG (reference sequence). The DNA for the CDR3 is TGTGCCTGGGGGGGACAGGTGAACACTGAAGCTTTCTTT. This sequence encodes CAWGGQVNTEAFF.

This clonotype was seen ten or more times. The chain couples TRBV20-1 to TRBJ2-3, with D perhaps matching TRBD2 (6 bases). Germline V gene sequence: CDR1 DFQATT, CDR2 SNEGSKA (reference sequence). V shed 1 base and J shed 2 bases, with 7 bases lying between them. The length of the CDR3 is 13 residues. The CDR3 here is CSARASVTDTQYF. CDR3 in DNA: TGCAGTGCTAGAGCTAGCGTCACAGATACGCAGTATTTT.

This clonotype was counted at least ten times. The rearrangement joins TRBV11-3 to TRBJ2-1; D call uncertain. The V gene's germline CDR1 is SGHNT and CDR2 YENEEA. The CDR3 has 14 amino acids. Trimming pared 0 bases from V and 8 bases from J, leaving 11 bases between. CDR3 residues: CASSLDYIGDEQFF. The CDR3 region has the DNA TGTGCCAGCAGCTTAGATTATATAGGCGATGAGCAGTTCTTC.

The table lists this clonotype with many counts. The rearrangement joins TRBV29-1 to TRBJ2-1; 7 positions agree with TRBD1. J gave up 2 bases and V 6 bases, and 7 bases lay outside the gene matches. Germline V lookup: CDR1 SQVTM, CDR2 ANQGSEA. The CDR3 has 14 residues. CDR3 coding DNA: TGCAGCGTCGGCGGACAGGTTGCCTACAATGAGCAGTTCTTC. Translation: CSVGGQVAYNEQFF.

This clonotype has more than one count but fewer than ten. The CDR3 here is CASSSDTGGPQYF. Here the CDR3 DNA reads TGTGCCAGCAGCTCTGATACAGGGGGCCCGCAGTACTTC. The V call is TRBV7-3, the J call TRBJ2-7, with 9 bases that match TRBD1. Germline CDR1 and CDR2: SGHTA and FQGTGA. V lost 4 bases and J lost 9; bases outside the gene matches: 7. This CDR3 spans 13 amino acids.

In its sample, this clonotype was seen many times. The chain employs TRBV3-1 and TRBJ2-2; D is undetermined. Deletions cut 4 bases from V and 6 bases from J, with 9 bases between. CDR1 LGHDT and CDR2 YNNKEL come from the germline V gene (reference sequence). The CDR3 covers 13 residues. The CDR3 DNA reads TGTGCCAGCAGCCCTCCGGGTTCCGGGGAGCTGTTTTTT. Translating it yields CASSPPGSGELFF.

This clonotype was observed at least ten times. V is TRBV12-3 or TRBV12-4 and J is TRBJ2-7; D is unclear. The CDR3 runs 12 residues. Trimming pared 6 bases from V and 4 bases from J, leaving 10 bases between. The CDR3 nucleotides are TGTGCCAGCAGCCCCGGACGATACGAGCAGTACTTC. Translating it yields CASSPGRYEQYF.

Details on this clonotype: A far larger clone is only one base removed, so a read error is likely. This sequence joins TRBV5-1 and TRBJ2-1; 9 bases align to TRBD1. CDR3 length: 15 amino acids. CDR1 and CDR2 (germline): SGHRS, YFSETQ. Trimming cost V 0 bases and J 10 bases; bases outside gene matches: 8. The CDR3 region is CASSLAPGQGYEQFF. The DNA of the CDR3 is TGCGCCAGCAGCTTGGCCCCGGGACAGGGCTACGAGCAGTTCTTC.

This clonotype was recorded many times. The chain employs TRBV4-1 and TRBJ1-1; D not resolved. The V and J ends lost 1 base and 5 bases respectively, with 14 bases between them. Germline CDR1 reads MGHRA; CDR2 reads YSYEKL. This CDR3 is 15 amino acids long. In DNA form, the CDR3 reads TGCGCCAGCAGCCAAGTTCCGACGGGTGGAACTGAAGCTTTCTTT. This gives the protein CASSQVPTGGTEAFF.

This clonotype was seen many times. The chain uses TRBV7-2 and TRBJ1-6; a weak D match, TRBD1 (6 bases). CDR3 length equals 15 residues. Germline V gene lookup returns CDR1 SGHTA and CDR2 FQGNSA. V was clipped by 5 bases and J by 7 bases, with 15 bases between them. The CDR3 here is CASSGGWGGNSPLHF. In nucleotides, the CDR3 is TGTGCCAGCAGCGGAGGTTGGGGGGGCAATTCACCCCTCCACTTT. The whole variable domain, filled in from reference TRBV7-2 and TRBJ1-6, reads GAGVSQSPSNKVTEKGKDVELRCDPISGHTALYWYRQSLGQGLEFLIYFQGNSAPDKSGLPSDRFSAERTGGSVSTLTIQRTQQEDSAVYLCASSGGWGGNSPLHFGNGTRLTVT.

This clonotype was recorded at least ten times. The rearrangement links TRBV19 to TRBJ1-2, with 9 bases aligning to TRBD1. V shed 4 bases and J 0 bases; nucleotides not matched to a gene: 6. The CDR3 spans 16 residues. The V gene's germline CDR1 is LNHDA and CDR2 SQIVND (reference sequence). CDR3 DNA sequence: TGTGCCAGTAGTACCCGACAGGGGGATTCTAACTATGGCTACACCTTC. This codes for CASSTRQGDSNYGYTF.

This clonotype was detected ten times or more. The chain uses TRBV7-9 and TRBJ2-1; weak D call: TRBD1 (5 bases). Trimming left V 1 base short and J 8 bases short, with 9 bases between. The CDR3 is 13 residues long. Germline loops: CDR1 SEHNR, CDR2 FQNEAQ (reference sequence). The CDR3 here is CASSLGTWDEQFF. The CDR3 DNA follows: TGTGCCAGCAGCTTAGGGACATGGGATGAGCAGTTCTTC.

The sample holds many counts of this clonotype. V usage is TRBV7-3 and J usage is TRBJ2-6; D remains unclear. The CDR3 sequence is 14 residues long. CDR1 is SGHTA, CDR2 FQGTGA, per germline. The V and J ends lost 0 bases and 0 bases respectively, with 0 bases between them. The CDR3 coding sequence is TGTGCCAGCAGCTTAACCTCTGGGGCCAACGTCCTGACTTTC. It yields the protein CASSLTSGANVLTF. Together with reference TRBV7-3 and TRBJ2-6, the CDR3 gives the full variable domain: GAGVSQTPSNKVTEKGKYVELRCDPISGHTALYWYRQSLGQGPEFLIYFQGTGAADDSGLPNDRFFAVRPEGSVSTLKIQRTERGDSAVYLCASSLTSGANVLTFGAGSRLTVL.

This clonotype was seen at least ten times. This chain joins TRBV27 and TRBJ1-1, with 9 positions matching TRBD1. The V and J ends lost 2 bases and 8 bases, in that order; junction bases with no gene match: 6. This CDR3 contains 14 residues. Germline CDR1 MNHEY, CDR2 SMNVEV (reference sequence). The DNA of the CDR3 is TGTGCCAGCAGTTTACATGGGACAGGGCTCGAAGCTTTCTTT. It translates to CASSLHGTGLEAFF.

The CDR3 DNA is TGTGCCAGCAGTCCCGGAGCGATGTCGACCGGGGAGCTGTTTTTT. Protein: CASSPGAMSTGELFF. J is TRBJ2-2 and V is TRBV7-3; D is uncertain. The germline V and J ends were trimmed by 6 bases and 5 bases, with 16 bases remaining between them. Germline V CDR1 and CDR2: SGHTA, FQGTGA. The CDR3 covers 15 residues.

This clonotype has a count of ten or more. This CDR3 is CASSLAGDEQYF. CDR3 nucleotide sequence: TGTGCCAGCAGCCTGGCGGGGGATGAGCAGTACTTC. This chain connects TRBV5-4 to TRBJ2-7, with 7 positions matching TRBD2. V lost 4 bases, J lost 7 bases, and 5 bases stayed unmatched. The germline V gene encodes CDR1 SGHNT and CDR2 YYREEE (reference sequence). This CDR3 region has 12 residues.

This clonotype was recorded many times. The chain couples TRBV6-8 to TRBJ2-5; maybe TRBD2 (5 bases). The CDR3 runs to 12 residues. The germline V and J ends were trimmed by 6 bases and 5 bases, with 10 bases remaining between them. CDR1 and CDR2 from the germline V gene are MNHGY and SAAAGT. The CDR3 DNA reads TGTGCCAGCAGAAGCGGTATCGAGACCCAGTACTTC. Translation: CASRSGIETQYF.

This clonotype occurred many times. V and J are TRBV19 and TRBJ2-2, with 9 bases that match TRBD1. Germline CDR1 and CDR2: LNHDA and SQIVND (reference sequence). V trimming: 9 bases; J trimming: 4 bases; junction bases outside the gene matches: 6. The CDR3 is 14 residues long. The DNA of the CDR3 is TGTGCCAGCGCACAGGGGGCGGTCACCGGGGAGCTGTTTTTT. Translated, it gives CASAQGAVTGELFF.

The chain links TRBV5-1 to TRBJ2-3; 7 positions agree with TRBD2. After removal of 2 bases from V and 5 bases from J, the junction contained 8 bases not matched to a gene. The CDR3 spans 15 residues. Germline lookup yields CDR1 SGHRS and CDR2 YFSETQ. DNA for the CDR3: TGCGCCAGCAGCTTCAGCGGGACCTTGGGAGATACGCAGTATTTT. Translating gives CASSFSGTLGDTQYF.

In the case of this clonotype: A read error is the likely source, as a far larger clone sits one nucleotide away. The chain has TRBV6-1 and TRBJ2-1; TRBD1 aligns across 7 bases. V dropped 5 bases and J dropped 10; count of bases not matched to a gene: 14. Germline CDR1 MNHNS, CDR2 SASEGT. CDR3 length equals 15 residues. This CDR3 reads CASSFHRGLDYEQFF. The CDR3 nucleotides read TGTGCCAGCAGTTTCCACAGGGGTCTCGACTACGAGCAGTTCTTC.

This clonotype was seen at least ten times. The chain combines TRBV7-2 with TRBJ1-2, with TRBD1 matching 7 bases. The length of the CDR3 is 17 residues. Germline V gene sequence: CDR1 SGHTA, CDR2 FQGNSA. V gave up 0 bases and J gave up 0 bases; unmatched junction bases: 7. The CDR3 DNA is TGTGCCAGCAGCTTAGCTTCCGGGACAGCTCCTAACTATGGCTACACCTTC. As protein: CASSLASGTAPNYGYTF.